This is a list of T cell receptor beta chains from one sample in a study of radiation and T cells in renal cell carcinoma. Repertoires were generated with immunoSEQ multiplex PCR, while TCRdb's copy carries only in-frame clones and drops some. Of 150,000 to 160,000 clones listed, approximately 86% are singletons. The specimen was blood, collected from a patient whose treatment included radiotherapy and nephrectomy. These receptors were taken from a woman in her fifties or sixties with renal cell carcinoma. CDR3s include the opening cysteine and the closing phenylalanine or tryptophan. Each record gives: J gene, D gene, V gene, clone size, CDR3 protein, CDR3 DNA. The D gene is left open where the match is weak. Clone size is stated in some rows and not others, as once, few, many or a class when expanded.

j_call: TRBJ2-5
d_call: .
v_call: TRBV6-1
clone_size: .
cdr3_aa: CASRSYGDTRQTQYF
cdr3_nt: TGTGCCAGCAGGAGTTACGGGGATACACGACAGACCCAGTACTTC

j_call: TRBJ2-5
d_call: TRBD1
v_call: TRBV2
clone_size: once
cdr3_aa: CASSGDRGGETQYF
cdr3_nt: TGTGCCAGCAGTGGGGACAGGGGGGGTGAGACCCAGTACTTC

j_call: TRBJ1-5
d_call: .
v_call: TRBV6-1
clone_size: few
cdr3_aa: CASSRLGDQPQHF
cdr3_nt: TGTGCCAGCAGTCGTCTTGGGGATCAGCCCCAGCATTTT

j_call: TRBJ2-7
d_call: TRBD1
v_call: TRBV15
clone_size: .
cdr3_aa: CATSGAGTGIHEQYF
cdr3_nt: TGTGCCACCAGCGGAGCCGGGACAGGGATCCACGAGCAGTACTTC

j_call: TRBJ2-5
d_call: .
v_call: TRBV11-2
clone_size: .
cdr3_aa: CASTEVRRRETQYF
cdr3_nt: TGTGCCAGCACCGAGGTTAGGCGCCGAGAGACCCAGTACTTC

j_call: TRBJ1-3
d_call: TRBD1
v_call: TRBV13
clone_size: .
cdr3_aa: CASSLGTGSIAGNTIYF
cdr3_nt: TGTGCCAGCAGCCTCGGGACAGGGAGTATTGCTGGAAACACCATATATTTT

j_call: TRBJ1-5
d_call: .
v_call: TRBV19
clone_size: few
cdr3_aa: CASSIREAGQPQHF
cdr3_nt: TGTGCCAGTAGTATTAGGGAAGCGGGTCAGCCCCAGCATTTT

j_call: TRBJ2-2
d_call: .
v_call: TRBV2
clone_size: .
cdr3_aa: CASSAYRNTGELFF
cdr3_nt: TGTGCCAGCAGTGCATACAGGAACACCGGGGAGCTGTTTTTT

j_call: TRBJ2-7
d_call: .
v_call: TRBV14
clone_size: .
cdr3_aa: CASSQAGRTYEQYF
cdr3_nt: TGTGCCAGCAGCCAAGCAGGACGGACTTACGAGCAGTACTTC

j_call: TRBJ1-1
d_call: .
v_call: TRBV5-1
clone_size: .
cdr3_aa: CASSLTGPMNTEAFF
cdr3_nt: TGCGCCAGCAGCTTGACGGGCCCGATGAACACTGAAGCTTTCTTT

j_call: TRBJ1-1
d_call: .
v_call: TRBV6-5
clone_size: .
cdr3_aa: CASSRRDTDTEAFF
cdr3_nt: TGTGCCAGCAGTCGCCGAGATACCGACACTGAAGCTTTCTTT

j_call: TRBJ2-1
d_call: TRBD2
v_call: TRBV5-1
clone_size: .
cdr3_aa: CASRFGPQRGSSYNEQFF
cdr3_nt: TGCGCCAGCAGATTTGGGCCCCAGCGGGGGAGCTCCTACAATGAGCAGTTCTTC

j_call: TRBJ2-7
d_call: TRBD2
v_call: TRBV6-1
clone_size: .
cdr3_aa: CASRLSGVYEQYF
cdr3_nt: TGTGCCAGCAGGCTTAGCGGGGTATACGAGCAGTACTTC

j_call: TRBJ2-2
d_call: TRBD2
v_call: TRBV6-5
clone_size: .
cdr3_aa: CASSSGLAGWEELFF
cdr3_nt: TGTGCCAGCAGTTCGGGACTAGCGGGGTGGGAGGAGCTGTTTTTT

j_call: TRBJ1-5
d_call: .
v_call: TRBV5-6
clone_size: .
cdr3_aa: CASSLGTGYSNQPQHF
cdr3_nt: TGTGCCAGCAGCTTGGGGACGGGATATAGCAATCAGCCCCAGCATTTT

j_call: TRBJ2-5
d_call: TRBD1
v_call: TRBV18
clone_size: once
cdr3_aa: CASSPRQGAGETQYF
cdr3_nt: TGTGCCAGCTCACCTAGACAGGGGGCAGGGGAGACCCAGTACTTC

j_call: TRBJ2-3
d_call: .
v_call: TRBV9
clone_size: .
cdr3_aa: CASSGAPAADTQYF
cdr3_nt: TGTGCCAGCAGCGGGGCCCCGGCGGCAGATACGCAGTATTTT

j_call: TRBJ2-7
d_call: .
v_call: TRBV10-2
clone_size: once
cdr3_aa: CASSESPGHSYEQYF
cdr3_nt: TGCGCCAGCAGTGAGTCCCCGGGACATTCCTACGAGCAGTACTTC

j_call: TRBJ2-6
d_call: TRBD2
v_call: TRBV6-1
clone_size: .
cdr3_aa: CASSVSSGGRSGANVLTF
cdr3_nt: TGTGCCAGCAGTGTGTCTAGCGGGGGCCGCTCTGGGGCCAACGTCCTGACTTTC

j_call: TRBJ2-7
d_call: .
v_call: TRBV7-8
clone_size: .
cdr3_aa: CASSSYGGADEQYF
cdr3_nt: TGTGCCAGCAGCTCGTATGGGGGGGCCGACGAGCAGTACTTC

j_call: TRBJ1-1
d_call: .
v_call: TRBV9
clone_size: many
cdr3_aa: CASSARRGGFNTEAFF
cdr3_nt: TGTGCCAGCAGTGCCAGACGGGGAGGTTTTAACACTGAAGCTTTCTTT

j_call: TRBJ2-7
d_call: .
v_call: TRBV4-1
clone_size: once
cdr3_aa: CASSQGDQGAYEQYF
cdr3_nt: TGCGCCAGCAGCCAAGGGGATCAGGGAGCCTACGAGCAGTACTTC

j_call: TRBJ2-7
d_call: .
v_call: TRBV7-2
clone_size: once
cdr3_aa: CASSLDGLARAPAYEQYF
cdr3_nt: TGTGCCAGCAGCTTAGATGGGCTAGCACGTGCCCCAGCCTACGAGCAGTACTTC

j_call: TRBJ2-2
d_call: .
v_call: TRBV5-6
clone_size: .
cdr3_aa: CASRRTTNTGELFF
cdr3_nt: TGTGCCAGCAGGAGGACAACGAACACCGGGGAGCTGTTTTTT

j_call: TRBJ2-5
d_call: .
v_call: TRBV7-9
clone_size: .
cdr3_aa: CASRTGHWASGPETQYF
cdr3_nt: TGTGCCAGCAGGACAGGCCATTGGGCTAGTGGCCCAGAGACCCAGTACTTC

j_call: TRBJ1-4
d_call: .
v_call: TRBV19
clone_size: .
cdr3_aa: CASSISIDEKLFF
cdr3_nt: TGTGCCAGTAGTATCTCTATTGATGAAAAACTGTTTTTT

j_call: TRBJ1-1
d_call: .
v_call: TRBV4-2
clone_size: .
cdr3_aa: CASSQDGPPGEAFF
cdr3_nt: TGTGCCAGCAGCCAGGATGGACCTCCGGGGGAAGCTTTCTTT

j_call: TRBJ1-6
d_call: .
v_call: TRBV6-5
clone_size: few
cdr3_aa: CASSPRTRNSPLHF
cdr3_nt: TGTGCCAGCAGTCCCAGGACCAGGAATTCACCCCTCCACTTT

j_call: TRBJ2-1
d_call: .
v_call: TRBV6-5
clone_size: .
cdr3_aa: CASSYYRGTAGNEQFF
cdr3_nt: TGTGCCAGCAGTTACTATCGGGGAACCGCGGGCAATGAGCAGTTCTTC

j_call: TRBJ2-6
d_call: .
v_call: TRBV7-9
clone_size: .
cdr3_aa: CASSLTRDNSGANVLTF
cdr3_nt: TGTGCCAGCAGCTTGACCCGGGACAACTCTGGGGCCAACGTCCTGACTTTC

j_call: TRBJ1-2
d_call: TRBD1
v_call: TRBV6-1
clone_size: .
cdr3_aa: CASRRGQGNYGYTF
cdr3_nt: TGTGCCAGCCGAAGAGGACAGGGGAACTATGGCTACACCTTC

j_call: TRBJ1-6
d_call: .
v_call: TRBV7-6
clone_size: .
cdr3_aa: CASSPVEEGSPLHF
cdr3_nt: TGTGCCAGCAGCCCCGTCGAGGAGGGTTCACCCCTCCACTTT

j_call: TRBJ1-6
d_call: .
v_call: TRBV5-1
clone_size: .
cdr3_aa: CASSLEGVHNSPLHF
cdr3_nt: TGCGCCAGCAGCTTGGAGGGGGTTCATAATTCACCCCTCCACTTT

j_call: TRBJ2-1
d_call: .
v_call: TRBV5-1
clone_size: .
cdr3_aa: CASSLGIWGDSYNEQFF
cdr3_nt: TGCGCCAGCAGCTTGGGCATTTGGGGTGACTCCTACAATGAGCAGTTCTTC

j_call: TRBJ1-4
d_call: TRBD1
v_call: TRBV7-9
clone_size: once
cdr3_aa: CASSSRDRGIEKLFF
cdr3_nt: TGTGCCAGCAGCTCCCGGGACAGGGGAATAGAAAAACTGTTTTTT

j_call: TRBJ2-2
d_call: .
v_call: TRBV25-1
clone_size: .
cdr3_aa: CASSEAGLRFTGELFF
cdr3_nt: TGTGCCAGCAGTGAAGCGGGACTCCGGTTCACCGGGGAGCTGTTTTTT

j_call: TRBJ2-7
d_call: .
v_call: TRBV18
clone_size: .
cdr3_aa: CASSPIGLSSSYEQYF
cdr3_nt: TGTGCCAGCTCACCAATAGGACTCTCTAGCTCCTACGAGCAGTACTTC

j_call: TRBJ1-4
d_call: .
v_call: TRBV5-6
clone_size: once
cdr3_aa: CASSLKQGALNEKLFF
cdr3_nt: TGTGCCAGCAGCCTAAAACAGGGAGCCCTTAATGAAAAACTGTTTTTT

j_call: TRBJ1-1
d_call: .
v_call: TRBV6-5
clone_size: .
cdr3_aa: CASSYSKGRWNTEAFF
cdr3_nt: TGTGCCAGCAGTTACTCGAAAGGGAGGTGGAACACTGAAGCTTTCTTT

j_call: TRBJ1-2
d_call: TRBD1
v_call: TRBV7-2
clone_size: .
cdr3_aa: CASSPRTGGGYTF
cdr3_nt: TGTGCCAGCAGCCCGAGGACAGGGGGAGGCTACACCTTC